This T cell receptor (beta chain) was sequenced for a study of T cell responses to AZD1222 COVID-19 vaccine. The study, taken as a whole, reports: A rise in Spike-specific TCR breadth and depth followed two AZD1222 doses. Females outnumbered males among donors, who were mostly white British; clonal diversity was possibly underestimated. Repertoire sampling occurred only after the peak T cell response.

The CDR3 totals 14 residues. With 5 bases removed from V and 4 bases from J, the gap between germline ends came to 11 bases. Germline CDR1 and CDR2: SGHAT and FQDESV (reference sequence). Concerning this clone itself: Its antigen remains unidentified.

The method was immunoSEQ multiplex PCR; TCRdb's version includes in-frame clones alone and lacks a portion of them. There are some 70,000 clones in the sample; 84% occur only once, and 8% to 10% lies in the top ten. Material: peripheral blood, obtained on day 0 of AZD1222 vaccination. The TCR comes from an adult in good health. The chain joins TRBV11-1 to TRBJ2-2; D is unclear. The DNA of the CDR3 is TGTGCCAGCAGCCCGGAGATCATCACCGGGGAGCTGTTTTTT. Its translation: CASSPEIITGELFF.